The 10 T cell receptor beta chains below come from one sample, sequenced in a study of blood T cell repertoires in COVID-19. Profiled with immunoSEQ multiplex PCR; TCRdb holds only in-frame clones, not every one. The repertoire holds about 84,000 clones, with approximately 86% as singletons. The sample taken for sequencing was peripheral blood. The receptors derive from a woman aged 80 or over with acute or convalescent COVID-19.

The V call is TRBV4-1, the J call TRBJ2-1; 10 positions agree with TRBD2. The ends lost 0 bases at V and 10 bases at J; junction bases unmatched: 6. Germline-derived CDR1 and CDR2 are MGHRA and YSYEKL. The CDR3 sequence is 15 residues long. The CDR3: CASSQDRGLAAEQFF. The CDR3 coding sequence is TGCGCCAGCAGCCAAGATCGAGGACTAGCGGCCGAGCAGTTCTTC.

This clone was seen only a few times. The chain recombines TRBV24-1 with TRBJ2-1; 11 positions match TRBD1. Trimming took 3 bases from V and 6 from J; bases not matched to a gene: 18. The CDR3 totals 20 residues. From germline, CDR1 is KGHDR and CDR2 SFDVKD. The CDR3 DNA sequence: TGTGCCACCAGTGATCCCCCGGGACCGGCCGGACAGGGGGCTTCCAATGAGCAGTTCTTC. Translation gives CATSDPPGPAGQGASNEQFF.

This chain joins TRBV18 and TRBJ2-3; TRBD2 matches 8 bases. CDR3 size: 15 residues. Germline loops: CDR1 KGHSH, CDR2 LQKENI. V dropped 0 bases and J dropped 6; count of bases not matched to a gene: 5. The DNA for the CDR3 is TGTGCCAGCTCACCACCAGCGGGAGAGGGGGATACGCAGTATTTT. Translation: CASSPPAGEGDTQYF.

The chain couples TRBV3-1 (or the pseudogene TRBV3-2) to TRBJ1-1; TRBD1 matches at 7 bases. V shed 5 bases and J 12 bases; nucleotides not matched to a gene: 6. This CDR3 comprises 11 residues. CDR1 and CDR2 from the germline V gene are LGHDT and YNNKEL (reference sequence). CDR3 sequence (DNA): TGTGCCAGCAGCTTCGACAGGGAACCTTTCTTT. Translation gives CASSFDREPFF.

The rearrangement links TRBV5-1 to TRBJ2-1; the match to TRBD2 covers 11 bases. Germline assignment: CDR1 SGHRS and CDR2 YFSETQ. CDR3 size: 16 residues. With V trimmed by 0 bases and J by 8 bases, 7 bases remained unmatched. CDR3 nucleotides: TGCGCCAGCAGCTTGGCCCAACTAGCGGGAGCCTATGAGCAGTTCTTC. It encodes CASSLAQLAGAYEQFF.

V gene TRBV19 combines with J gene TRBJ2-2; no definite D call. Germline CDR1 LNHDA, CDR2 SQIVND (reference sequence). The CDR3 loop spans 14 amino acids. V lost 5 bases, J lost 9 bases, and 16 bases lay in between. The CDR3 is CASSLNTVIRELFF. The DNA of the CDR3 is TGTGCCAGTAGTCTCAACACCGTAATTCGGGAGCTGTTTTTT.

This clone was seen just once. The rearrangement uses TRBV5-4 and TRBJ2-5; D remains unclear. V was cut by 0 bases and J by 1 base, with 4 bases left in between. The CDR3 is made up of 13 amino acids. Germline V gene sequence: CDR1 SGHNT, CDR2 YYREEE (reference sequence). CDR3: CASSLVSQETQYF. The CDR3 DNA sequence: TGTGCCAGCAGCTTGGTGAGCCAAGAGACCCAGTACTTC. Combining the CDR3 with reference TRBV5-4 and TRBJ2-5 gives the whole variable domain ETGVTQSPTHLIKTRGQQVTLRCSSQSGHNTVSWYQQALGQGPQFIFQYYREEENGRGNFPPRFSGLQFPNYSSELNVNALELDDSALYLCASSLVSQETQYFGPGTRLLVL.

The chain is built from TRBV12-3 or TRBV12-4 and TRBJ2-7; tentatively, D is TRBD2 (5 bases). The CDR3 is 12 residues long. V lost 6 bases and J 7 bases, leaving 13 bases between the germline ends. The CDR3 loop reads CASRTGFGEQYF. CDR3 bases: TGTGCCAGCAGGACGGGATTCGGGGAGCAGTACTTC.

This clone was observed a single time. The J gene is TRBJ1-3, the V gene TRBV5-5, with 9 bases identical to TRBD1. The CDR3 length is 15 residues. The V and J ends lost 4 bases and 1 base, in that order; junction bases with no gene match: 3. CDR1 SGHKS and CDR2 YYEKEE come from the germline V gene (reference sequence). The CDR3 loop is CASSRDRASGNTIYF. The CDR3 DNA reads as TGTGCCAGCAGCAGGGACAGGGCGTCTGGAAACACCATATATTTT.

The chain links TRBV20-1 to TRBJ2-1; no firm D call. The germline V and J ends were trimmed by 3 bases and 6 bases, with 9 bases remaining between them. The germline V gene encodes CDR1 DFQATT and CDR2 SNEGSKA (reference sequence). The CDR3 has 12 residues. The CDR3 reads CSASYFGNEQFF. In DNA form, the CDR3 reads TGCAGTGCTAGTTATTTCGGCAATGAGCAGTTCTTC.